The sequence of this T cell receptor beta chain was determined in a study of blood T cell repertoires in COVID-19. Study information: COVID-19 samples collected from the United States, Italy and Spain covered acute and convalescent phases. PBMCs, B-cell-depleted T cells, or T cells were the source of the cDNA or gDNA that made up the material.

V dropped 5 bases and J dropped 5 bases, with 15 bases sitting between them. The CDR3 is 13 amino acids. Per germline, CDR1 SQVTM and CDR2 ANQGSEA. In the source study's methods: Reference gene primer amplification in the assay estimated nucleated cell counts. TCRdb's copy holds only in-frame clones and misses some; the assay was immunoSEQ multiplex PCR. V and J calls and clone size come straight from that table; D and trimming were deduced from the DNA. The sample yields around 200,000 clones, around four fifths seen once. The chain is built from TRBV29-1 and TRBJ1-1; TRBD1 is a possible D gene (6 bases). The source of this sequence is a man younger than 40 with active or convalescent COVID-19. The sequencing sample was made of peripheral blood. Here the CDR3 reads CSVSRGAGTEAFF. Written as DNA, the CDR3 is TGCAGCGTTTCGCGGGGGGCAGGGACTGAAGCTTTCTTT.